What follows is one T cell receptor beta chain and its context. Its cognate antigen has yet to be identified. Base-call qualities are not available, and no considerably larger clone is one nucleotide away. The donors belonged to the validation cohort of 90 to 150 subjects, which was separate from the roughly 700-subject first cohort. The data belong to a study of cytomegalovirus exposure and HLA in healthy donors (dated by TCRdb to 2015 to 2018). Turning to the overall study: A later analysis indicated that the roughly 120 validation repertoires were generated on the platform also employed for the 720 or so repertoires of the first cohort. The aim of the study was to test whether cataloging public T cell receptors could identify signatures of past pathogen exposure. In addition to the first cohort of around 670 subjects, a separate validation cohort of approximately 120 different subjects was used. To predict cytomegalovirus infection status, the study brought together high-throughput TCR immunosequencing, statistical association of individual TCRs with disease status, and machine learning.

What the work shows at the level of the full study, not this receptor alone: The authors suggested that the approach could potentially be generalized to other disease states and immunological phenotypes. In a later analysis, TCRs clustered in the first cohort were found to also tend to co-occur in the roughly 120 validation repertoires, with 90% to 95% of cluster scores above 0. The classifier was reported to diagnose cytomegalovirus status with high specificity and sensitivity in both the original and validation cohorts. The validation cohort had no HLA typing available for a later analysis, so co-occurrence within that cohort was assessed over all 130 or so repertoires. Across donors, most TCR sequences were observed very rarely, whereas some public TCRs were present in many individuals. Three of the identified cytomegalovirus-associated TCR beta chains were confirmed in vitro to be specific for cytomegalovirus antigens. The study gave a list of 150 to 200 TCR beta chains associated with cytomegalovirus.

V trim: 7 bases; J trim: 4 bases; unmatched bases: 12. As encoded in the germline V gene, CDR1 is MNHNS while CDR2 is SASEGT. The CDR3 holds 15 amino acids from the cysteine to the phenylalanine. Of the read, only the CDR3 DNA is kept; its 45 bases are in frame from base 1. The library was obtained by the immunoSEQ multiplex PCR assay. For the original study's pipeline: A statistical classification framework was developed to diagnose cytomegalovirus status using the catalog of TCR beta chain sequences. The table comes from immuneACCESS by way of TCRdb, which keeps in-frame sequences with V and J called. Part of the clones is missing from these tables; in studies checked, under half for an unresolved V gene and the rest for unknown reasons. V and J calls plus clone size are reproduced from that table; the DNA served to infer D and trimming. This sample comprises 160,000 or so clones, around nine tenths of them detected only once. Clones ranked in the top ten supply approximately 1.4% of the sample.

Material for sequencing was PBMCs. This sequence uses TRBV6-1 and TRBJ2-7; 8 bases in between match TRBD1. The clonotype was recovered from a woman aged 25-40 years in good health and CMV-seronegative. The CDR3: CASTRGTGGIYEQYF. In nucleotide form, the sequence is TGTGCCAGCACCCGGGGGACAGGAGGCATTTACGAGCAGTACTTC.